This TCR beta chain emerged from a study of T cell repertoires in cytomegalovirus infection. Study context: Evidence of both CMV infection and a matching HLA type came from public TCR beta signatures.

Comment on this clonotype: No antigen is known for it.

Findings of the study overall: Accumulated public TCR beta family frequency recognized individuals carrying CMV together with the relevant HLA. The ex vivo response was dominated by HLA-C-restricted CMV-specific TCR beta clonotypes.

TCRdb reanalysed the reads using MiXCR and keeps one entry per CDR3 protein. The table has 550,000 to 850,000 distinct CDR3 sequences, 30% to 35% seen once. This clonotype was sampled from a human donor in good health (CMV status not recorded). Some clones in this sample may be carry-over from other donors' samples. The sequenced sample was cultured PBMCs, obtained from culture after CMV antigen stimulation.

CDR3 loop: CASSFPLRHSSYNEQFF. CDR3 bases: TGTGCCAGCAGTTTTCCCCTTAGGCACAGCTCCTACAATGAGCAGTTCTTC. J is TRBJ2-1 and V is TRBV6-6; D not resolved. The CDR3 loop spans 17 amino acids. The germline V gene has CDR1 MNHNY and CDR2 SVGAGI (reference sequence). Between the trimmed V and J ends, which lost 4 bases and 0 bases, there was a span of 16 bases.